This TCR beta chain was profiled in a study of cytomegalovirus exposure and HLA in healthy donors. Study-wide background: Later analysis reported that the roughly 120 validation repertoires shared the platform of the roughly 700 first-cohort repertoires.

Among the 110 or so subjects of the validation cohort, separate from the roughly 650-subject first cohort, were the donors. Study-wide results and caveats: Listed as cytomegalovirus-associated were roughly 180 TCR beta chains. Despite most TCR sequences being rare, some public TCRs occurred in many donors.

This clone has just one count. What it binds is unknown. Data came from immunoSEQ multiplex PCR; TCRdb stores just in-frame clones and leaves some out. The sample shows about 140,000 clones, 80% to 90% of them seen only once. Sequenced material: PBMCs. This receptor was identified in a young woman in good health and CMV-seropositive.

The chain's CDR3 is CSLTLTVPDSKQFF. Written as DNA, the CDR3 is TGCAGCCTTACCCTTACCGTTCCAGACAGTAAGCAGTTCTTC. This chain links TRBV29-1 with TRBJ2-1; D is possibly TRBD1 (5 bases). Germline values: CDR1 SQVTM, CDR2 ANQGSEA. CDR3 length: 14 amino acids. The V and J ends lost 8 bases and 11 bases respectively, with 25 bases between them.